These 10 T cell receptor beta chains share one sample of origin, sequenced in a study of T cells in women clearing cervical HPV infection. Profiling relied on immunoSEQ multiplex PCR, and the TCRdb table lists in-frame clones only, not all of them. Listed are about 46,000 clones; under 40% falls within the top ten. Source material: blood buffy coat. All receptors come from a woman between 18 and 75 years old with a cervical HPV16 infection that either progressed to CIN3+ or cleared (not recorded which).

As concerns this clone: The CDR3 is cut off 3 residues early in the read; its end comes from the germline J gene. The gene calls are TRBV5-1 and TRBJ1-1, with 7 bases identical to TRBD1. Germline V lookup: CDR1 SGHRS, CDR2 YFSETQ. The trim removed 8 bases at V and 5 bases at J, leaving 9 bases unmatched. The CDR3 has 13 amino acids. The sequenced CDR3 bases are TGCGCCAGTACCACAGGGGCGGGTACTGAA. This sequence encodes CASTTGAGTE. The complete CDR3 sequence is CASTTGAGTEAFF. Filled out from reference TRBV5-1 and TRBJ1-1, the complete variable domain reads KAGVTQTPRYLIKTRGQQVTLSCSPISGHRSVSWYQQTPGQGLQFLFEYFSETQRNKGNFPGRFSGRQFSNSRSEMNVSTLELGDSALYLCASTTGAGTEAFFGQGTRLTVV.

Points on this clone: Coverage ceases 3 residues before the CDR3 finishes, and the germline J gene fills in the end. V usage is TRBV18 and J usage is TRBJ2-4; TRBD1 matches 8 bases. Germline V CDR1 and CDR2: KGHSH, LQKENI. J was trimmed by 0 bases and V by 4 bases; bases with no gene match: 8. The CDR3 contains 17 residues. The sequenced CDR3 bases are TGTGCCAGCTCACACCCGACAGGGGATTTAGCCAAAAACATT. Encoded protein: CASSHPTGDLAKNI. Given in full, the CDR3 is CASSHPTGDLAKNIQYF.

For this clone: The CDR3 is cut off 3 residues early in the read; its end comes from the germline J gene. The J gene is TRBJ2-5, the V gene TRBV7-3, with 7 bases fitting TRBD2. The CDR3 length is 14 residues. V lost 2 bases to trimming and J lost 5 bases; unmatched junction nucleotides: 5. Germline assignment: CDR1 SGHTA and CDR2 FQGTGA. The CDR3 DNA, read in part, is TGTGCCAGCAGCTTAGGGGGGGTCAAGGAGACC. Translation: CASSLGGVKET. The CDR3 as a whole reads CASSLGGVKETQYF.

A remark on this clone: From the germline J gene comes the end of the CDR3, since the read stops 3 residues before it. J is TRBJ2-7 and V is TRBV18, with D hard to call. The CDR3 extends over 15 amino acids. Per germline, CDR1 KGHSH and CDR2 LQKENI. V was cut by 1 base and J by 0 bases, with 10 bases left in between. The covered CDR3 bases are TGTGCCAGCTCACCACGATTAGCAGTCTCCTACGAG. This gives the protein CASSPRLAVSYE. The CDR3 as a whole reads CASSPRLAVSYEQYF.

As to this clone: The observed sequence ends 3 residues before the CDR3 terminus, with the missing tail filled in from the germline J gene. This chain joins TRBV30 and TRBJ1-5; TRBD1 matches at 7 bases. Germline CDR1 reads GTSNPN; CDR2 reads SVGIG (reference sequence). The CDR3 has 13 residues. V lost 4 bases, J lost 3 bases, and 3 bases stayed unmatched. The sequenced part of the CDR3 DNA is TGTGCCTGGAACAGGGGCTACAATCAGCCC. Its protein is CAWNRGYNQP. From start to end, the CDR3 is CAWNRGYNQPQHF.

Worth noting for this clone: The read ends 3 residues shy of where the CDR3 ends; the end is completed using the germline J gene. V and J are TRBV7-9 and TRBJ1-2; 9 positions agree with TRBD1. The CDR3 loop spans 14 amino acids. The ends lost 4 bases at V and 6 bases at J; junction bases unmatched: 6. Germline lookup yields CDR1 SEHNR and CDR2 FQNEAQ (reference sequence). Partial CDR3 DNA: TGTGCCAGCAGCTACCCGGGACAGGGTGATGGC. This codes for CASSYPGQGDG. The full CDR3 protein reads CASSYPGQGDGYTF.

With regard to this clone: Read data end 3 residues before the CDR3 end; the end is taken from the germline J gene. The chain carries TRBV20-1 and TRBJ2-1, with 12 bases aligning to TRBD2. CDR1 is DFQATT and CDR2 is SNEGSKA in the germline V gene (reference sequence). This CDR3 has 16 amino acids. Unmatched junction bases numbered 8, after V lost 6 bases and J lost 2 bases. The CDR3 DNA, read in part, is TGCAGTGCCGATAGGACTAGCGGGAACACCTACAATGAG. Its protein is CSADRTSGNTYNE. The full CDR3 reads CSADRTSGNTYNEQFF.

A word on this clone: The read terminates 3 residues before the CDR3 end, so the remaining end is supplied by the germline J gene. The rearrangement links TRBV6-2 or TRBV6-3 to TRBJ2-7; TRBD2 is a possible D gene (5 bases). CDR1 is MNHEY and CDR2 is SVGEGT in the germline V gene. V shed 2 bases and J shed 4 bases, with 12 bases lying between them. There are 14 residues in the CDR3. The CDR3 protein is CASSYLKGGYEQYF. The CDR3 bases that were read are TGTGCCAGCAGTTACCTAAAGGGCGGGTACGAG.

This chain's CDR3 is CASSSQTTTYEQYF. The part of the CDR3 DNA that was read is TGTGCCAGCTCATCGCAGACTACCACCTACGAG. The rearrangement links TRBV18 to TRBJ2-7; possible D gene TRBD2, 5 bases. From the germline J gene comes the end of the CDR3, since the read stops 3 residues before it. Trimming removed 5 bases from V and 2 bases from J, with 13 bases in between. There are 14 residues in the CDR3. Germline V gene sequence: CDR1 KGHSH, CDR2 LQKENI.

On this clone: The read comes to an end 3 residues before the CDR3 does, leaving the germline J gene to fill in the end. V and J are TRBV7-2 and TRBJ1-5; 7 nucleotides align to TRBD1. This CDR3 comprises 14 residues. Germline values: CDR1 SGHTA, CDR2 FQGNSA. V was clipped by 4 bases and J by 3 bases; unmatched bases: 3. This CDR3 is CASSSGQVNQPQHF. CDR3 bases read: TGTGCCAGCAGCTCAGGACAGGTCAATCAGCCC.